A selection of T cell receptor beta chains follows, all from one sample in a study of kidney transplant recipient with SARS-CoV-2 infection. TCRdb re-analysed the reads in MiXCR, keeping a single row per CDR3 protein. The sample shows 250,000 or so distinct CDR3 sequences, 25% to 30% of them seen only once. Sequences were derived from a blood sample, sampled at baseline and on day 111 from a kidney transplant recipient. Every receptor here comes from a young adult male patient who had COVID-19 and was a kidney transplant recipient. Some of these T cells may belong to the graft donor. CDR3s leave out the opening cysteine and the closing phenylalanine or tryptophan.

j_call | v_call | cdr3_aa
TRBJ2-5 | TRBV7-9 | ASSLGYPGETQY
TRBJ1-5 | TRBV7-9 | ASSSFTSNQPQH
TRBJ2-3 | TRBV20-1 | SARSLAGSPADTQY
TRBJ1-2 | TRBV5-5 | ASSVHVSRKTYGYT
TRBJ1-5 | TRBV20-1 | SVPQGHGTVNQPQH
TRBJ1-5 | TRBV7-9 | ASLLWQGARQPQH
TRBJ2-3 | TRBV7-9 | ASSKTSGTADTQY
TRBJ2-3 | TRBV5-4 | TSTLTGLAGTDTQY
TRBJ2-1 | TRBV4-1 | ASSQDQSGTYNEQF
TRBJ2-5 | TRBV3-1 | ASSRAPPISFSEAQY
TRBJ1-2 | TRBV10-1 | ASSVGRRSRKTYGYT
TRBJ1-2 | TRBV20-1 | SAAPRLFRKTYGYT
TRBJ1-2 | TRBV7-9 | ASSWCQYHGKTYGYT
TRBJ1-5 | TRBV19 | ASTPLAGGNSNQPQH
TRBJ1-1 | TRBV2 | ASNGDTEAF
TRBJ2-3 | TRBV4-1 | ASSQGVRPSTDTQY
TRBJ2-5 | TRBV6-5 | ASSTGGSQETQY
TRBJ2-5 | TRBV19 | ASTDEGETQY
TRBJ1-2 | TRBV6-1 | ASSRQRSMRKTYGYT
TRBJ1-2 | TRBV9 | ASVLLYSRKTYGYT
TRBJ2-4 | TRBV12-3/TRBV12-4 | ASSKQGKNIQY
TRBJ2-5 | TRBV30 | AGGRETQY
TRBJ2-5 | TRBV7-8 | ASSLGNEETQY
TRBJ2-7 | TRBV6-5 | ASSKSTTLSYEQY
TRBJ1-2 | TRBV7-6 | ASSNQHESRKTYGYT
TRBJ1-2 | TRBV12-2 | ASRPGETPRKTYGYT
TRBJ1-2 | TRBV7-8 | ASSYNKFTRKTYGYT
TRBJ2-3 | TRBV24-1 | ATRKTGRDTDTQY